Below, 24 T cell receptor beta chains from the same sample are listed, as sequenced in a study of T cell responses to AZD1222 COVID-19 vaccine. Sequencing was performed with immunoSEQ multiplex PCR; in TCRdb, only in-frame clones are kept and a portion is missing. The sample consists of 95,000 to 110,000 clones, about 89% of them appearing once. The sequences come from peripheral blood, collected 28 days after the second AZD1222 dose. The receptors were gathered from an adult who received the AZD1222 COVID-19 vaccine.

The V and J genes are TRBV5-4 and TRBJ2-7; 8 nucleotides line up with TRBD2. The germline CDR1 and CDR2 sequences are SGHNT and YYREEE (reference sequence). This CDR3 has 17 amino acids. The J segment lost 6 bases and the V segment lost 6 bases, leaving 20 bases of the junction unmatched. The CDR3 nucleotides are TGTGCCAGCACTCTGGGGGGCGGGAGGCGCCCAGCTCTCGAGCAGTACTTC. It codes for CASTLGGGRRPALEQYF.

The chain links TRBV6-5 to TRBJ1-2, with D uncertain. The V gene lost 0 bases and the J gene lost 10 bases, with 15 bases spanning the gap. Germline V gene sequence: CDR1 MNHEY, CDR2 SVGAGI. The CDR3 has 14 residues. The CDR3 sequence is CASSYSTATSFYTF. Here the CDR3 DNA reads TGTGCCAGCAGTTACTCGACCGCAACATCGTTCTACACCTTC.

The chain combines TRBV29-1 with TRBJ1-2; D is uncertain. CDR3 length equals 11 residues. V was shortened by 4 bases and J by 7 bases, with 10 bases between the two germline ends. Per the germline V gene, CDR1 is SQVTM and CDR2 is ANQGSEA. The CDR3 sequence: CSVVIGIGYTF. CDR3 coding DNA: TGCAGCGTTGTTATAGGGATTGGCTACACCTTC.

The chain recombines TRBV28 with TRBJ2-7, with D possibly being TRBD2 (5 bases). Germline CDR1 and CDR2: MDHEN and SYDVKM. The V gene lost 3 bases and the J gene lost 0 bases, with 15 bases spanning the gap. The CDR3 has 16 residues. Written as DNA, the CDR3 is TGTGCCAGCAGTTTTCGGGCTAGCCGTCCCTCCTACGAGCAGTACTTC. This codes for CASSFRASRPSYEQYF.

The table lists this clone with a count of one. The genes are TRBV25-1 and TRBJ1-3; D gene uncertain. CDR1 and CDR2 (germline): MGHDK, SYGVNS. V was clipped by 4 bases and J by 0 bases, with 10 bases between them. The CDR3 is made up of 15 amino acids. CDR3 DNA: TGTGCCAGCAGTGTTGGACGGGTCTCTGGAAACACCATATATTTT. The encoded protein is CASSVGRVSGNTIYF.

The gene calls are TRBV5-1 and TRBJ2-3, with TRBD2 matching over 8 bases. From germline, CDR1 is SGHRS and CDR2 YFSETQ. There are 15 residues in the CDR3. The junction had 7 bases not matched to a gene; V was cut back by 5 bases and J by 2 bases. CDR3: CASSREGSPTDTQYF. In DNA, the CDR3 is TGCGCCAGCAGTCGGGAGGGCTCCCCCACAGATACGCAGTATTTT. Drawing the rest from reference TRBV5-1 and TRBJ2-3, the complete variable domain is KAGVTQTPRYLIKTRGQQVTLSCSPISGHRSVSWYQQTPGQGLQFLFEYFSETQRNKGNFPGRFSGRQFSNSRSEMNVSTLELGDSALYLCASSREGSPTDTQYFGPGTRLTVL.

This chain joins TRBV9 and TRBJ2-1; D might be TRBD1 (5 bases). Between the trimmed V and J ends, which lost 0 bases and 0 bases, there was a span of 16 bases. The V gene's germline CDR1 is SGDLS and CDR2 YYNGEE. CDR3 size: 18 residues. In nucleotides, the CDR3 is TGTGCCAGCAGCGTAGATCAGGGTCTATCCTCCTCCTACAATGAGCAGTTCTTC. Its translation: CASSVDQGLSSSYNEQFF. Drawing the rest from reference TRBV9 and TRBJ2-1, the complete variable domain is DSGVTQTPKHLITATGQRVTLRCSPRSGDLSVYWYQQSLDQGLQFLIQYYNGEERAKGNILERFSAQQFPDLHSELNLSSLELGDSALYFCASSVDQGLSSSYNEQFFGPGTRLTVL.

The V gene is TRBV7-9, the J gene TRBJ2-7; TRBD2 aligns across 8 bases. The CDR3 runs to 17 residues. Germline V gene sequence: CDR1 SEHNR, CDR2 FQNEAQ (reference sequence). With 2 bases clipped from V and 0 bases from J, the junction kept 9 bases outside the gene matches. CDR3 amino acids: CASSLWGGAGGSYEQYF. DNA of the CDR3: TGTGCCAGCAGCTTATGGGGCGGGGCGGGAGGCTCCTACGAGCAGTACTTC.

The chain's CDR3 is CASSHLGGEKLFF. CDR3 nucleotides: TGTGCCAGCAGCCACCTAGGGGGCGAAAAACTGTTTTTT. V and J are TRBV3-1 (or the pseudogene TRBV3-2) and TRBJ1-4; 7 bases agree with TRBD1. The CDR3 totals 13 residues. The junction had 3 bases not matched to a gene; V was cut back by 3 bases and J by 8 bases. Germline V gene data show CDR1 as LGHDT and CDR2 as YNNKEL (reference sequence).

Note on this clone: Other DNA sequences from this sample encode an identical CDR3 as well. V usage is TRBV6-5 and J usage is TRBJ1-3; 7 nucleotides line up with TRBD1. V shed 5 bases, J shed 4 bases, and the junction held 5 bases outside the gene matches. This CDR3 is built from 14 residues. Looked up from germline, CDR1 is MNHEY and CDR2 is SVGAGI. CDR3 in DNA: TGTGCCAGCAGTCCAGGGGGTGGCGGAAACACCATATATTTT. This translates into CASSPGGGGNTIYF.

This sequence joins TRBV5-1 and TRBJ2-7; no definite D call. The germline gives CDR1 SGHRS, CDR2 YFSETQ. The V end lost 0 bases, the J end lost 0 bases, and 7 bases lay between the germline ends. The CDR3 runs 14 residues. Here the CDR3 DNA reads TGCGCCAGCAGCTTGGGGGGTTCCTCCTACGAGCAGTACTTC. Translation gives CASSLGGSSYEQYF.

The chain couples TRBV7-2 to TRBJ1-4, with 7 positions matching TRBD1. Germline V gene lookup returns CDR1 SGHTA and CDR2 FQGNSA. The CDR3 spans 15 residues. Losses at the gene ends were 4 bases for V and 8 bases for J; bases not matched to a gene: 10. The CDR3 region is CASSSYRDSGEKLFF. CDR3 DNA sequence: TGTGCCAGCAGCTCCTACCGGGACAGCGGAGAAAAACTGTTTTTT.

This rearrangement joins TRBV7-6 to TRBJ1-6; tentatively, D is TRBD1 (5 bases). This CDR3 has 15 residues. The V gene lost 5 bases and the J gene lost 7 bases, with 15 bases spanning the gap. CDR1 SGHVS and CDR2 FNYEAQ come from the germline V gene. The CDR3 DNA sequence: TGTGCCAGCAGCCCATCCGGACACCTAAATTCACCCCTCCACTTT. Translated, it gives CASSPSGHLNSPLHF. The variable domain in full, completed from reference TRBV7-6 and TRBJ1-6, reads GAGVSQSPRYKVTKRGQDVALRCDPISGHVSLYWYRQALGQGPEFLTYFNYEAQQDKSGLPNDRFSAERPEGSISTLTIQRTEQRDSAMYRCASSPSGHLNSPLHFGNGTRLTVT.

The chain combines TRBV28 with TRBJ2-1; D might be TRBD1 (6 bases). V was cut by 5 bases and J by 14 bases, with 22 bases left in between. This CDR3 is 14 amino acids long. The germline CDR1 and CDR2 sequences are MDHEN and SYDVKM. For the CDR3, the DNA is TGTGCCAGCAGTCCCCCCGGGACAATTAATGCAAAGTTCTTC. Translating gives CASSPPGTINAKFF.

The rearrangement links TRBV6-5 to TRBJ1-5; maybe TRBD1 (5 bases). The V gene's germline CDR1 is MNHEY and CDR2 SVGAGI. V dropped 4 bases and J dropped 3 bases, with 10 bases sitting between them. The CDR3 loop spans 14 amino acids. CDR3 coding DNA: TGTGCCAGCAGTTCCGGGGGTATCAATCAGCCCCAGCATTTT. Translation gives CASSSGGINQPQHF.

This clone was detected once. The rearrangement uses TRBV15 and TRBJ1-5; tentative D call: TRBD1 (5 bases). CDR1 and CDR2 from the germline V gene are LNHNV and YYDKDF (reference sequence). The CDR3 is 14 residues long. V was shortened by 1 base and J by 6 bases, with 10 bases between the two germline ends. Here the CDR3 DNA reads TGTGCCACCAGCAGAGGAGACAGTAGTCAGCCCCAGCATTTT. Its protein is CATSRGDSSQPQHF.

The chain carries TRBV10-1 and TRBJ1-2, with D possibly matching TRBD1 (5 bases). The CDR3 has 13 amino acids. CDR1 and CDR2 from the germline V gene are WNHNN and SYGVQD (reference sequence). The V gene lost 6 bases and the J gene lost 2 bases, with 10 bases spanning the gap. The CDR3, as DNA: TGCGCCAGCAGCATACAGGTCAACTATGGCTACACCTTC. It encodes CASSIQVNYGYTF.

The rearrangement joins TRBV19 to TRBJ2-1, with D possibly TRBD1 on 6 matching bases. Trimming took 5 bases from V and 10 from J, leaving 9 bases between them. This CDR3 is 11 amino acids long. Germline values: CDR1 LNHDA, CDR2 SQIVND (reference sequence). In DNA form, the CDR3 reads TGTGCCAGTAGTGGAAGGGGGGAGCAGTTCTTC. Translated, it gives CASSGRGEQFF.

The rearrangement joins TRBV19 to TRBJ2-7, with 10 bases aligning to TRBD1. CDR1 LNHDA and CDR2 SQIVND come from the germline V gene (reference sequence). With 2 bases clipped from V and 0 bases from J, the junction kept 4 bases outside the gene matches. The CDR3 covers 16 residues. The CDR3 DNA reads TGTGCCAGTAGTATACCCGGACAGGGGGGCTCCTACGAGCAGTACTTC. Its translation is CASSIPGQGGSYEQYF.

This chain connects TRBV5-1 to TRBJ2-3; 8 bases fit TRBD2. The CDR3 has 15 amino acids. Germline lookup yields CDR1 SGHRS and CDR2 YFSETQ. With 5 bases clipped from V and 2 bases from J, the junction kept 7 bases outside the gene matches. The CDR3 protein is CASRPSGGHTDTQYF. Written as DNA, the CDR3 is TGCGCCAGCAGGCCATCGGGGGGGCACACAGATACGCAGTATTTT.

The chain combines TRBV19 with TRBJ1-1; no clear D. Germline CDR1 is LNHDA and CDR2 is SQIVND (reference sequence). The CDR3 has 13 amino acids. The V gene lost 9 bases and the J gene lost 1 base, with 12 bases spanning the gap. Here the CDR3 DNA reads TGTGCCAGCGCCCAGCAGGAGAACACTGAAGCTTTCTTT. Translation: CASAQQENTEAFF.

The CDR3 spells CASSLVWGPISGNTIYF. DNA for the CDR3: TGTGCCAGCAGCTTAGTGTGGGGGCCTATCTCTGGAAACACCATATATTTT. The gene calls are TRBV7-9 and TRBJ1-3; tentative D call: TRBD1 (6 bases). V was clipped by 1 base and J by 0 bases, with 13 bases between them. Per germline, CDR1 SEHNR and CDR2 FQNEAQ (reference sequence). This CDR3 has 17 amino acids.

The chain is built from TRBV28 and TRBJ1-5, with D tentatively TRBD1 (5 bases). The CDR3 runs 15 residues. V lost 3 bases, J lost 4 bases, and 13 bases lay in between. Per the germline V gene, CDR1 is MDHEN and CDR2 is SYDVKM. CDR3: CASSFIGALNQPQHF. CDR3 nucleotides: TGTGCCAGCAGTTTCATAGGGGCTCTAAATCAGCCCCAGCATTTT.

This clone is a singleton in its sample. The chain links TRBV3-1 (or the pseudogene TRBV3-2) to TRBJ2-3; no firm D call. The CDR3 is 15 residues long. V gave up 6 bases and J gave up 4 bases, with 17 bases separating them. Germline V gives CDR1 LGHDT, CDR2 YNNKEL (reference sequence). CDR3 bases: TGTGCCAGCAGGTCCCATATAGGCGGACCAGATACGCAGTATTTT. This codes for CASRSHIGGPDTQYF.